The clone carrying this TCR beta chain was found a few times. Its matching antigen is unknown. The sample comes from a study of CD8+ T cells in alopecia areata. About the study: Patients received oral tofacitinib, 5 to 10 mg twice daily, for moderate-to-severe alopecia areata. A 6-month period off drug followed tofacitinib, which lasted 6 to 18 months.

It was cDNA, reverse transcribed from extracted RNA, that served as the sequencing template. Sequencing was performed with immunoSEQ multiplex PCR; in TCRdb, only in-frame clones are kept and a portion is missing. This sample has some 180,000 clones; 51% occur once, and the top ten carry about 9.4%. V was shortened by 4 bases and J by 5 bases, with 14 bases between the two germline ends. The CDR3 loop spans 14 amino acids. Per germline, CDR1 MGHRA and CDR2 YSYEKL. Study-level points and caveats: Clonality in lesional scalp, especially alopecia totalis/universalis, exceeded that of normal scalp.

The treatment is: oral pan-JAK inhibitor, 5-10 mg twice daily. The sequenced sample was CD8+ T cells sorted from blood, obtained around week 52, from a patient treated with tofacitinib. J is TRBJ1-2 and V is TRBV4-1; D not certain. The sequence was collected from a human donor with alopecia areata. CDR3 sequence reads: CASSRSGVGYGYTF. The CDR3 coding sequence is TGCGCCAGCAGCCGTTCGGGTGTCGGGTATGGCTACACCTTC.